This T cell receptor beta chain was recovered during a study of vaccination and CD4 T cells after COVID-19. Cultured CD4+ T cell DNA underwent sequencing with the Oncomine TCR Beta short-read assay. MiXCR was run by TCRdb on the PCR reads, yielding one entry per CDR3 protein. The sample yields about 17,000 distinct CDR3 sequences, 50% to 65% seen once. Points on this clonotype: The antigen is undetermined.

The treatment is: roughly 10-day PBMC culture with coronavirus spike peptide pools or control peptides (ViraFEST assay). Trimming left V 7 bases short and J 2 bases short, with 11 bases between. Germline CDR1 and CDR2: SGHNT and YYREEE (reference sequence). The CDR3 length is 13 residues. The sequencing sample was made of CD4+ T cells from blood, cultured in vitro. This chain connects TRBV5-4 to TRBJ2-3; D unclear. This receptor was identified in a human donor who had recovered from COVID-19. CDR3 nucleotides: TGTGCCAGCCAACCAGAAAACACAGATACGCAGTATTTT. Protein product: CASQPENTDTQYF.